Here is one T cell receptor (beta chain) with its context. Seattle patients were enrolled while actively infected and followed longitudinally. This record comes from a study of blood T cell repertoires in COVID-19. Overall study: Specimens from acute and convalescent COVID-19 originated in the United States, Italy and Spain. Sample material is recorded as cDNA or gDNA derived from T cells, B-cell-depleted T cells, or PBMCs.

The germline V gene encodes CDR1 MDHEN and CDR2 SYDVKM. This CDR3 comprises 13 residues. The germline V and J ends were trimmed by 4 bases and 9 bases, with 16 bases remaining between them. In the original workflow: Amplification from reference gene primers served as the basis for estimated nucleated cell counts. The repertoire was sequenced with immunoSEQ multiplex PCR; TCRdb's copy has only in-frame clones and lacks some. V, J and clone size derive from that table, while D and trimming were established from the DNA sequence. Seen here are 150,000 or so clones, more than 80% observed once, and the top ten hold around 15%.

The genes are TRBV28 and TRBJ2-7; D is unresolved. The source of this sequence is a man aged 18 to 30 with COVID-19, enrolled during active disease. Specimen: peripheral blood. CDR3 sequence (DNA): TGTGCCAGCAGTTCCCCGATTTATACCGGGCAGTACTTC. This gives the protein CASSSPIYTGQYF.